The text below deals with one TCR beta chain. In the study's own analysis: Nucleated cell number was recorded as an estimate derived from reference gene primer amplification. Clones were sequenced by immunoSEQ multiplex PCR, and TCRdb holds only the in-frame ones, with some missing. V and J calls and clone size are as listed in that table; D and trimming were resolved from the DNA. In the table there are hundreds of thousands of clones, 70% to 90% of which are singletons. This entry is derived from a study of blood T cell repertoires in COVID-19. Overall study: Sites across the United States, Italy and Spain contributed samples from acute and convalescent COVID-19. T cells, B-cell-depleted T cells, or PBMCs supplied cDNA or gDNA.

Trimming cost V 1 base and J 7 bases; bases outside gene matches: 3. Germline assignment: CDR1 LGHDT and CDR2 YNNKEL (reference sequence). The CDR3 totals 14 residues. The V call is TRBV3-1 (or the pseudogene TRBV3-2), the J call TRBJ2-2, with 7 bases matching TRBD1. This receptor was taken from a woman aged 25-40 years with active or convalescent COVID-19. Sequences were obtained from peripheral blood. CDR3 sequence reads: CASSQGQGVGELFF. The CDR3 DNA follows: TGTGCCAGCAGCCAAGGACAGGGTGTCGGGGAGCTGTTTTTT.